These T cell receptor beta chains were read from a single sample in a study of cytomegalovirus exposure and HLA in healthy donors. Assay: immunoSEQ multiplex PCR; the TCRdb copy retains only in-frame clones and omits some. In the table there are 120,000 or so clones, 70% to 80% of which are singletons. Input material: PBMCs. The receptors originated from a woman in her thirties or forties in good health and CMV-seropositive. CDR3s include the opening cysteine and the closing phenylalanine or tryptophan. The D gene is left open where the match is weak. Expanded clones get a size class; other rows say once, few or many, or leave the size out.

d_call: NA
j_call: TRBJ2-2
clone_size: NA
v_call: TRBV19
cdr3_nt: TGTGCCAGTAGTTCATTTTCAGGCACCGGGGAGCTGTTTTTT
cdr3_aa: CASSSFSGTGELFF

d_call: NA
j_call: TRBJ2-6
clone_size: NA
v_call: TRBV7-9
cdr3_nt: TGTGCCAGCAGCCCCGGTACCGGTGGGGCCAACGTCCTGACTTTC
cdr3_aa: CASSPGTGGANVLTF

d_call: NA
j_call: TRBJ1-2
clone_size: NA
v_call: TRBV19
cdr3_nt: TGTGCCAGTAGTAGCGGGGGTCTGGCAGGTGGGGTTAACTATGGCTACACCTTC
cdr3_aa: CASSSGGLAGGVNYGYTF

d_call: NA
j_call: TRBJ2-7
clone_size: few
v_call: TRBV14
cdr3_nt: TGTGCCAGCGGGTGGGAGGCACGTAGGGACGAGCAGTACTTC
cdr3_aa: CASGWEARRDEQYF

d_call: TRBD1
j_call: TRBJ1-1
clone_size: NA
v_call: TRBV9
cdr3_nt: TGTGCCAGCAGCGACGGACAGGGTTTCGGCACTGAAGCTTTCTTT
cdr3_aa: CASSDGQGFGTEAFF

d_call: TRBD1
j_call: TRBJ1-2
clone_size: NA
v_call: TRBV9
cdr3_nt: TGTGCCAGCAGCAGATCGACAGGGGCCTATGGCTACACCTTC
cdr3_aa: CASSRSTGAYGYTF

d_call: TRBD1
j_call: TRBJ1-3
clone_size: NA
v_call: TRBV4-1
cdr3_nt: TGCGCCAGCAGCCGCCTCCCGATGGGACAGGGGGTCCACTTCGCTGGAAACACCATATATTTT
cdr3_aa: CASSRLPMGQGVHFAGNTIYF

d_call: NA
j_call: TRBJ1-6
clone_size: NA
v_call: TRBV18
cdr3_nt: TGTGCCAGCTCACGAACAGGAGGGCCACTTAATTCACCCCTCCACTTT
cdr3_aa: CASSRTGGPLNSPLHF

d_call: TRBD1
j_call: TRBJ2-7
clone_size: NA
v_call: TRBV4-1
cdr3_nt: TGCGCCAACAGCCAACGAGACAGGGAGGAGCAGTACTTC
cdr3_aa: CANSQRDREEQYF

d_call: TRBD1
j_call: TRBJ1-1
clone_size: NA
v_call: TRBV19
cdr3_nt: TGTGCCACGAACCGGGACAGGGGGACTGAAGCTTTCTTT
cdr3_aa: CATNRDRGTEAFF

d_call: NA
j_call: TRBJ1-5
clone_size: NA
v_call: TRBV10-3
cdr3_nt: TGTGCCACCCTTGGAGAGGCGGCCTACCAGCCCCAGCATTTT
cdr3_aa: CATLGEAAYQPQHF